The rows below give T cell receptor beta chains drawn from one sample of a study of blood T cell repertoires in COVID-19. The protocol was immunoSEQ multiplex PCR, while the TCRdb copy is restricted to in-frame clones and leaves out a portion. The sample holds about 280,000 clones, 85% seen once. Sequencing was performed on PBMCs or T cells enriched from blood (not recorded which). These receptor sequences come from a woman in her 50s who had recovered from COVID-19. Both conserved end residues are part of each CDR3. Each record gives: V gene, clone size, D gene, J gene, CDR3 DNA, CDR3 protein. The D gene is left open where the match is weak. For some rows the clone size is stated as once, few or many, or as a class when expanded; others skip it.

>TRBV10-2|once|NA|TRBJ1-5
TGCGCCAGCAGTGAAGCGCCAGCGAGGGGCAATCAGCCCCAGCATTTT
CASSEAPARGNQPQHF
>TRBV3-1/TRBV3-2|NA|TRBD1|TRBJ2-1
TGTGCCAGCAGCCTCTTCGCCTCCAGGGGGCGCTTGCTTTACAATGAGCAGTTCTTC
CASSLFASRGRLLYNEQFF
>TRBV15|NA|TRBD1|TRBJ2-1
TGTGCCACCAGCAGGGGACAGGGGGCCCCCTACAATGAGCAGTTCTTC
CATSRGQGAPYNEQFF
>TRBV7-2|few|NA|TRBJ2-1
TGTGCCAGCAGCTTAATGTCAGGCCAAGGAAACAATGAGCAGTTCTTC
CASSLMSGQGNNEQFF
>TRBV11-2|few|NA|TRBJ1-2
TGTGCCAGCAGCTTAGTGGGGGCTGGCGGCTACACCTTC
CASSLVGAGGYTF
>TRBV5-1|NA|TRBD2|TRBJ2-3
TGCGCCAGCAGCTTGGCCCCGACTAGCGGGGGGGGAGATACGCAGTATTTT
CASSLAPTSGGGDTQYF
>TRBV27|few|NA|TRBJ2-2
TGTGCCAGCAGTTCGAGGGAGAAAACCGGGGAGCTGTTTTTT
CASSSREKTGELFF
>TRBV5-1|NA|NA|TRBJ2-3
TGCGCCAGCAGCTTGGTAACAGATACGCAGTATTTT
CASSLVTDTQYF
>TRBV6-1|NA|TRBD1|TRBJ2-3
TGTGCCAGCAGTGAAGCGGGACAGGGGGCGGGTACGCAGTATTTT
CASSEAGQGAGTQYF
>TRBV7-3|NA|TRBD2|TRBJ2-5
TGTGCCAGCAGCTTAACGGGAGGGCGAGAGACCCAGTACTTC
CASSLTGGRETQYF
>TRBV12-3/TRBV12-4|NA|TRBD2|TRBJ2-7
TGTGCCAGTAAGACTAGCGGGCCTTACGAGCAGTACTTC
CASKTSGPYEQYF
>TRBV6-5|NA|TRBD2|TRBJ2-2
TGTGCCATCTCTTTGGGACTAGCGTACACCGGGGAGCTGTTTTTT
CAISLGLAYTGELFF